This T cell receptor (beta chain) stems from a study of control samples from healthy donors and cancer patients. TCRdb's copy holds only in-frame clones and misses some; the assay was immunoSEQ multiplex PCR. The sample holds approximately 100,000 clones, 70% to 85% seen once. CDR3 length: 15 residues. V lost 6 bases and J lost 1; bases outside the gene matches: 3. Germline V CDR1 and CDR2: SGHDT, YYEEEE. The chain combines TRBV5-6 with TRBJ2-4; the match to TRBD1 covers 11 bases. The material sequenced was PBMCs. This clonotype was obtained from a man between 65 and 85 years old with lung cancer. The CDR3 region is CASKGTGGAKNIQYF. CDR3 nucleotides: TGTGCCAGCAAAGGGACAGGGGGGGCCAAAAACATTCAGTACTTC.